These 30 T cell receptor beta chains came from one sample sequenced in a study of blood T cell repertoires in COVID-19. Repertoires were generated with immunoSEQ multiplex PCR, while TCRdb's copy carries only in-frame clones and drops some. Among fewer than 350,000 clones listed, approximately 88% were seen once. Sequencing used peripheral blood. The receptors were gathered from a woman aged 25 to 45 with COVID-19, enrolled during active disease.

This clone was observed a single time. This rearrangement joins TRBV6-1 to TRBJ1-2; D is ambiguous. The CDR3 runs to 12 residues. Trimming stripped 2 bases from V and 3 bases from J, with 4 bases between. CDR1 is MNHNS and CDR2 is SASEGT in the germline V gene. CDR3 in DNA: TGTGCCAGCAGTGAACTGTACTATGGCTACACCTTC. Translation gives CASSELYYGYTF.

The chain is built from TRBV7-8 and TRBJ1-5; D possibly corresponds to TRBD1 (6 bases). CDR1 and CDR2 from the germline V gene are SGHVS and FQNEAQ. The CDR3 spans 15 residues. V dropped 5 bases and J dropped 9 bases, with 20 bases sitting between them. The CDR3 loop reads CASSPRGGPWGPQHF. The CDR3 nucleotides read TGTGCCAGCAGCCCCCGAGGGGGTCCGTGGGGGCCCCAGCATTTT.

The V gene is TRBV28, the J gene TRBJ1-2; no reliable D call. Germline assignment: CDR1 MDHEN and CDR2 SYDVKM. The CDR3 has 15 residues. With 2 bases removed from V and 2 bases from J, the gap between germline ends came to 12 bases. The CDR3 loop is CASSLGPEGNYGYTF. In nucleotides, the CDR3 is TGTGCCAGCAGTTTAGGCCCAGAGGGAAACTATGGCTACACCTTC.

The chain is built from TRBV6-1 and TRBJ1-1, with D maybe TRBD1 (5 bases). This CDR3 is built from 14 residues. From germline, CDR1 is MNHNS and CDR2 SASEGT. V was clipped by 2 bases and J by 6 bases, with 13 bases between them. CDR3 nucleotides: TGTGCCAGCAGTGAATTGGCAGGGAATGCTGAAGCTTTCTTT. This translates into CASSELAGNAEAFF.

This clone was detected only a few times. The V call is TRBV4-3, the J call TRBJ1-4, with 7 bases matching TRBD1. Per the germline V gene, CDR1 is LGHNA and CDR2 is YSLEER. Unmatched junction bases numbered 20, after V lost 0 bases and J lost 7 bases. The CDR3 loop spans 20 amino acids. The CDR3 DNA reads TGCGCCAGCAGCCAAGATGCCCTAGGCCCCCTCACAGGGGCCGGTGAAAAACTGTTTTTT. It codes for CASSQDALGPLTGAGEKLFF.

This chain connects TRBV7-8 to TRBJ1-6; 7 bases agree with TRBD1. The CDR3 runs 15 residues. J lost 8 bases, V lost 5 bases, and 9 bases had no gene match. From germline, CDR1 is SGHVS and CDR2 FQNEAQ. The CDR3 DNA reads TGTGCCAGCAGCACAGGGGATTTAAGGCATTCACCCCTCCACTTT. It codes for CASSTGDLRHSPLHF.

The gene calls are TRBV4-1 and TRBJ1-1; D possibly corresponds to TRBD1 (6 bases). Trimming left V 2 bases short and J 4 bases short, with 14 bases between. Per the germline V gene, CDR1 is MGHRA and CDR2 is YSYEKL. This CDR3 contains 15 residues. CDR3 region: CASSQQGGGGTEAFF. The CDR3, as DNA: TGCGCCAGCAGCCAACAAGGGGGAGGGGGCACTGAAGCTTTCTTT.

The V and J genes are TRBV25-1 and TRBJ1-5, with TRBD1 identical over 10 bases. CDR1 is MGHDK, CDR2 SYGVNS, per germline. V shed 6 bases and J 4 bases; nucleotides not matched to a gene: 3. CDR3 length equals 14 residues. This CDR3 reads CASSGTGANQPQHF. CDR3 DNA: TGTGCCAGCAGCGGGACAGGGGCTAATCAGCCCCAGCATTTT.

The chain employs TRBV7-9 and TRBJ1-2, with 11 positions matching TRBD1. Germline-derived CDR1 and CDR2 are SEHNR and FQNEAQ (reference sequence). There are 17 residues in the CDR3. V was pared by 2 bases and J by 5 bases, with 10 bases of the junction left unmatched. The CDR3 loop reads CASSLSDRGRWLYGYTF. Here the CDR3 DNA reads TGTGCCAGCAGCTTATCGGACAGGGGGCGTTGGTTATATGGCTACACCTTC. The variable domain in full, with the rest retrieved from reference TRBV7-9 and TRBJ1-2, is DTGVSQNPRHKITKRGQNVTFRCDPISEHNRLYWYRQTLGQGPEFLTYFQNEAQLEKSRLLSDRFSAERPKGSFSTLEIQRTEQGDSAMYLCASSLSDRGRWLYGYTFGSGTRLTVV.

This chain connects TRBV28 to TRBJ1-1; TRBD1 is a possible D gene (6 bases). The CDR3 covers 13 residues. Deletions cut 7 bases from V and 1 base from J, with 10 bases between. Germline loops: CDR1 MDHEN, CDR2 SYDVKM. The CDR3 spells CASTQQGNTEAFF. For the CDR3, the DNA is TGTGCCAGCACCCAACAGGGGAACACTGAAGCTTTCTTT.

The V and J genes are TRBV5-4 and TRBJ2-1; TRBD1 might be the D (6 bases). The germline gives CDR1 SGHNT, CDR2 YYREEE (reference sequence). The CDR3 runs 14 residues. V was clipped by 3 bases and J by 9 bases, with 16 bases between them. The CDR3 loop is CASSSPGTLSEQFF. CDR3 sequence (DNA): TGTGCCAGCAGCTCGCCCGGGACACTCTCTGAGCAGTTCTTC.

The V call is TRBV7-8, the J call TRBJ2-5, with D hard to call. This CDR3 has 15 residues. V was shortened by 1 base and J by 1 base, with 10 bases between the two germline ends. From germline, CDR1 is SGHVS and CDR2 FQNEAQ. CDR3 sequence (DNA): TGTGCCAGCAGCTTAGAGGCCAGGCTCCAAGAGACCCAGTACTTC. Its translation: CASSLEARLQETQYF.

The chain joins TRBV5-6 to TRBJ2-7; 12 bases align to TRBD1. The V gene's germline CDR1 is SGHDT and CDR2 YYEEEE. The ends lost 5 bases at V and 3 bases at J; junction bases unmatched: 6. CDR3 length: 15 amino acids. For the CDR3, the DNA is TGTGCCAGCAGTGGTGGGACAGGGGGCGTCTACGAGCAGTACTTC. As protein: CASSGGTGGVYEQYF.

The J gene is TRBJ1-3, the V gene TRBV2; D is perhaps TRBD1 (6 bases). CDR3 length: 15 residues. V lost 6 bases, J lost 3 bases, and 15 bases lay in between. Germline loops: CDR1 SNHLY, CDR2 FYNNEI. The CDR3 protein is CASRSLQGRGNTIYF. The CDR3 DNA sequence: TGTGCCAGCAGGAGCCTACAGGGTCGTGGAAACACCATATATTTT.

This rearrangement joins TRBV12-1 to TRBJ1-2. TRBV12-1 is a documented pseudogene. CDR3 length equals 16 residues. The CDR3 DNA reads TGTGCCAGCAGCTTTGTAGTCCAGGCGAGGGACTATGGCTACACCTTC. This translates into CASSFVVQARDYGYTF.

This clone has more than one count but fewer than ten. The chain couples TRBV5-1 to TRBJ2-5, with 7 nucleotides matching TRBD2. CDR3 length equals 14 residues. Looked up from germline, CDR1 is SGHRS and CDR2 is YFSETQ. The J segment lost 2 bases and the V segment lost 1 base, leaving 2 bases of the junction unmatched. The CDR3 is CASSLLGGQETQYF. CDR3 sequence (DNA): TGCGCCAGCAGCTTGTTGGGGGGGCAAGAGACCCAGTACTTC.

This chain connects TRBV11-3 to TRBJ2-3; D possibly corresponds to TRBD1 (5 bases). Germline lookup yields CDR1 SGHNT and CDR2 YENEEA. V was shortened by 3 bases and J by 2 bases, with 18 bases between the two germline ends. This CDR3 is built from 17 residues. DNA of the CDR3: TGTGCCAGCAGCTTGGGGCAGGGATCGAAGGACACAGATACGCAGTATTTT. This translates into CASSLGQGSKDTDTQYF.

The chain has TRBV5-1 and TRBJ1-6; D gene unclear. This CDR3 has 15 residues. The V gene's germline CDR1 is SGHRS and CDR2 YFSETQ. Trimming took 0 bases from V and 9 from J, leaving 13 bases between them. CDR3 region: CASSLVPGPISPLHF. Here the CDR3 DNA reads TGCGCCAGCAGCTTGGTGCCAGGTCCCATTTCACCCCTCCACTTT.

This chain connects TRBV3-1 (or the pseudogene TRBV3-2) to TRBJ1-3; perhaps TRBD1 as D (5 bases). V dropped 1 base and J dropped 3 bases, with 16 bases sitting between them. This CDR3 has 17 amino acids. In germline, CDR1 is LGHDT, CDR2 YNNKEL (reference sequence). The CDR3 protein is CASSQGRRGLSGNTIYF. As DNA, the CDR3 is TGTGCCAGCAGCCAAGGAAGGCGGGGGTTGAGTGGAAACACCATATATTTT.

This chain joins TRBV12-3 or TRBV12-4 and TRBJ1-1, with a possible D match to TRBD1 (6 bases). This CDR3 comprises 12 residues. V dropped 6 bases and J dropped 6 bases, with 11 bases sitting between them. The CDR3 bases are TGTGCCAGCAGCGTGACAGGCCCTGAAGCTTTCTTT. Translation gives CASSVTGPEAFF.

CDR3 residues: CSASPSAGAVAHEQYF. CDR3 in DNA: TGCAGTGCTAGTCCCTCGGCGGGGGCGGTAGCCCACGAGCAGTACTTC. V gene TRBV20-1 combines with J gene TRBJ2-7; a possible D gene is TRBD2 (7 bases). This CDR3 spans 16 amino acids. Germline V lookup: CDR1 DFQATT, CDR2 SNEGSKA (reference sequence). V shed 3 bases and J shed 5 bases, with 23 bases lying between them.

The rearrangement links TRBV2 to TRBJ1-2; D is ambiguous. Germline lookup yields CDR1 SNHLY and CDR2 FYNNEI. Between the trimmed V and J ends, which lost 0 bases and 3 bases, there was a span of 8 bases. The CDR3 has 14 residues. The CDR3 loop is CASSEAPGYYGYTF. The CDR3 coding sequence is TGTGCCAGCAGTGAAGCGCCGGGATACTATGGCTACACCTTC.

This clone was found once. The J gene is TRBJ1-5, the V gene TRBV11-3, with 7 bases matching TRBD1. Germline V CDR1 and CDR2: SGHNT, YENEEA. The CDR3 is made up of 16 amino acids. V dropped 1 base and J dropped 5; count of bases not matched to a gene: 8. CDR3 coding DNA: TGTGCCAGCAGCTTAGTTTACAGGGGCATGGATCAGCCCCAGCATTTT. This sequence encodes CASSLVYRGMDQPQHF.

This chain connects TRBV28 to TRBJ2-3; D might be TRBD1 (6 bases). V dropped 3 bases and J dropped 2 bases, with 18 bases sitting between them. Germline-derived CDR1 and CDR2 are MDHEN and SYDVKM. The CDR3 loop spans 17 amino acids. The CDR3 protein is CASSFPGTRASTDTQYF. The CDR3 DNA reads TGTGCCAGCAGTTTCCCGGGGACACGCGCTTCCACAGATACGCAGTATTTT.

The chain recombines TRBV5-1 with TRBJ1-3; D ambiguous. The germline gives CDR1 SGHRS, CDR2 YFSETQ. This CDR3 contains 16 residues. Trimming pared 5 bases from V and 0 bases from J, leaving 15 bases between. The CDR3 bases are TGCGCCAGCAGTACGGCATCGAGCGCCTCTGGAAACACCATATATTTT. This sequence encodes CASSTASSASGNTIYF.

CDR3 region: CASSNQTTDRLAGDTDTQYF. DNA for the CDR3: TGTGCCAGCAGCAATCAGACAACCGATCGACTAGCGGGGGACACAGATACGCAGTATTTT. The chain recombines TRBV21-1 with TRBJ2-3; the tabulated D call, TRBD2, remains unverified against the DNA. TRBV21-1 has pseudogene status. The CDR3 sequence is 20 residues long.

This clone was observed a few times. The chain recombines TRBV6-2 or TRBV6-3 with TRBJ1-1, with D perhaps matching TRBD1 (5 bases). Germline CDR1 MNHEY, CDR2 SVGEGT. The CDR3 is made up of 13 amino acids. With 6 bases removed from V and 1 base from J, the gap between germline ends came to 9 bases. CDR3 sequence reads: CASSPGQNTEAFF. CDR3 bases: TGTGCCAGCAGCCCCGGACAGAACACTGAAGCTTTCTTT.

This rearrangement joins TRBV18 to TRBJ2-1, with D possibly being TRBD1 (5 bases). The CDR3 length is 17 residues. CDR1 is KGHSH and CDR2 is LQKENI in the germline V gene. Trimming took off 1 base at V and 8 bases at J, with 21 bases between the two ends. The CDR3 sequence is CASSPRTTWQGDHEQFF. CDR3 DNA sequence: TGTGCCAGCTCACCACGAACCACTTGGCAGGGTGACCATGAGCAGTTCTTC.

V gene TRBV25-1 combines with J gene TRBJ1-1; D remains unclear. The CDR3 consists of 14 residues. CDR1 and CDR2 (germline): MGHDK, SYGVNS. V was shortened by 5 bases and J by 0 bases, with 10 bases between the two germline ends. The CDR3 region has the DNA TGTGCCAGCAGTCGTACAGCCATGAACACTGAAGCTTTCTTT. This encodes CASSRTAMNTEAFF.

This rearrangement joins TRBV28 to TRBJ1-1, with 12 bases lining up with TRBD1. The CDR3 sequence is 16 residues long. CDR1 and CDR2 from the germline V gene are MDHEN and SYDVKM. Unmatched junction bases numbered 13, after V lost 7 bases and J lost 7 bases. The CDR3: CASNQGGTGGEIEAFF. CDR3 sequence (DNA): TGTGCCAGCAACCAAGGGGGGACAGGGGGCGAAATTGAAGCTTTCTTT.